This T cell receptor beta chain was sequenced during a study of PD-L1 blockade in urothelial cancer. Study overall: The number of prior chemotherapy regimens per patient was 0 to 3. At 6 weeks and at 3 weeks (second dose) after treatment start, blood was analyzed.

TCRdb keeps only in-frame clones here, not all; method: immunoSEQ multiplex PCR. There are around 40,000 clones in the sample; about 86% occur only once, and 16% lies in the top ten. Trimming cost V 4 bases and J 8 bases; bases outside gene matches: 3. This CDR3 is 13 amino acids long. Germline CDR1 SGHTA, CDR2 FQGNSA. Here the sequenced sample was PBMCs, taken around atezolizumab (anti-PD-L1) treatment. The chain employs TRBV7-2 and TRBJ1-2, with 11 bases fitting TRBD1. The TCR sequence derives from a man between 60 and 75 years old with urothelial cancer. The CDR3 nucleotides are TGTGCCAGCAGCTCCGGGACAGGGGGAGGCTACACCTTC. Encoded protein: CASSSGTGGGYTF.